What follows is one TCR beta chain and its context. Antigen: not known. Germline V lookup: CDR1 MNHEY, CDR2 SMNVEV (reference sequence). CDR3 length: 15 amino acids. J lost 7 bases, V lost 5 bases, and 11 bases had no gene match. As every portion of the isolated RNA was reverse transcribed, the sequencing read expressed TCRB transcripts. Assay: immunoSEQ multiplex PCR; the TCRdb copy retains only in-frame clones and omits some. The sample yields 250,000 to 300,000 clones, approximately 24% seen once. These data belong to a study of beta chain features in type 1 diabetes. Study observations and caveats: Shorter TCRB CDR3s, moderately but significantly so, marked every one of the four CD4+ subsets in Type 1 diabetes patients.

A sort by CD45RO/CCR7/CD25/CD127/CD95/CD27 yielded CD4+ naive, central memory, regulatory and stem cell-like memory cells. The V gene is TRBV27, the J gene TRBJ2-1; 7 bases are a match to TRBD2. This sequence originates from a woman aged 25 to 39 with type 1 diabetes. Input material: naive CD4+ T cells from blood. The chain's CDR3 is CASSGGWQGGNEQFF. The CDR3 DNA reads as TGTGCCAGCAGTGGCGGATGGCAGGGAGGGAATGAGCAGTTCTTC.